The 18 T cell receptor beta chains presented below share a single source sample, sequenced in a study of blood T cell repertoires in COVID-19. The table came from immunoSEQ multiplex PCR; TCRdb's copy has only in-frame clones and leaves some out. The sample has tens of thousands of clones, over 75% seen once. The material sequenced was peripheral blood. These receptors all come from a man aged 65 to 85 with acute or convalescent COVID-19.

The table lists this clone with a few counts. The V call is TRBV5-1, the J call TRBJ2-1; TRBD2 aligns across 14 bases. From germline, CDR1 is SGHRS and CDR2 YFSETQ. V was clipped by 3 bases and J by 7 bases; unmatched bases: 9. CDR3 size: 17 residues. The CDR3 protein is CASSSPGLAGVRNEQFF. CDR3 DNA: TGCGCCAGCAGCTCGCCGGGACTAGCGGGAGTACGTAATGAGCAGTTCTTC.

The CDR3 loop is CASSQGLTGRGSPLHF. The CDR3 nucleotides are TGTGCCAGCAGCCAGGGATTGACAGGTCGGGGATCACCCCTCCACTTT. This chain links TRBV14 with TRBJ1-6, with D perhaps matching TRBD1 (6 bases). The CDR3 length is 16 residues. Germline CDR1 is SGHDN and CDR2 is FVKESK. V lost 3 bases to trimming and J lost 10 bases, with 19 bases between them.

CDR3 in amino acids: CASSLALGNTEAFF. The CDR3 region has the DNA TGTGCCAGCAGCTTGGCCCTCGGGAACACTGAAGCTTTCTTT. The chain is built from TRBV5-4 and TRBJ1-1; D gene uncertain. The CDR3 covers 14 residues. The germline V gene encodes CDR1 SGHNT and CDR2 YYREEE (reference sequence). Trimming took 0 bases from V and 1 from J, leaving 7 bases between them.

This chain connects TRBV7-9 to TRBJ2-1; D perhaps matches TRBD2 (5 bases). The V gene's germline CDR1 is SEHNR and CDR2 FQNEAQ (reference sequence). Trimming stripped 6 bases from V and 6 bases from J, with 21 bases between. The CDR3 runs to 16 residues. The CDR3 is CASRPQAYGIGNEQFF. As DNA, the CDR3 is TGTGCCAGCAGGCCTCAAGCTTACGGGATCGGCAATGAGCAGTTCTTC.

The chain has TRBV28 and TRBJ2-7; 8 nucleotides agree with TRBD1. This CDR3 has 13 amino acids. With 5 bases clipped from V and 4 bases from J, the junction kept 4 bases outside the gene matches. Germline V gene lookup returns CDR1 MDHEN and CDR2 SYDVKM. CDR3 DNA: TGTGCCAGCAGTCGACAGGGGAGATACGAGCAGTACGTC. Protein sequence: CASSRQGRYEQYV.

This chain uses TRBV7-2 with TRBJ1-2; TRBD1 agrees at 8 bases. V was clipped by 5 bases and J by 4 bases; unmatched bases: 12. Germline CDR1 is SGHTA and CDR2 is FQGNSA. The CDR3 length is 16 residues. The CDR3 spells CASSGLTAGTGYGYTF. The CDR3, as DNA: TGTGCCAGCAGCGGCTTAACGGCGGGGACAGGCTATGGCTACACCTTC.

The genes are TRBV4-1 and TRBJ2-3, with 8 bases fitting TRBD1. With V trimmed by 1 base and J by 1 base, 10 bases remained unmatched. The germline gives CDR1 MGHRA, CDR2 YSYEKL. CDR3 length equals 18 residues. This CDR3 is CASSQGLPRQGRTDTQYF. DNA of the CDR3: TGCGCCAGCAGCCAAGGCCTTCCAAGACAGGGGCGCACAGATACGCAGTATTTT.

A single count supports this clone. V gene TRBV6-6 combines with J gene TRBJ1-1; D is undetermined. The CDR3 is 14 residues long. V lost 8 bases and J lost 0, with 13 bases in between. CDR1 and CDR2 from the germline V gene are MNHNY and SVGAGI (reference sequence). For the CDR3, the DNA is TGTGCCAGCGACGACCCGGGTCTGAACACTGAAGCTTTCTTT. This translates into CASDDPGLNTEAFF.

A few counts support this clone. The chain joins TRBV4-1 to TRBJ1-6; 8 bases match TRBD1. The V segment lost 3 bases and the J segment 1 base; nucleotides outside the gene matches: 5. CDR3 length equals 17 residues. CDR1 and CDR2 (germline): MGHRA, YSYEKL. This CDR3 reads CASSQDREMSYNSPLHF. The CDR3 DNA follows: TGCGCCAGCAGCCAGGACAGGGAAATGTCCTATAATTCACCCCTCCACTTT.

CDR3 sequence (DNA): TGTGCCATCAGTGAGACACAATCCTACAATGAGCAGTTCTTC. It yields the protein CAISETQSYNEQFF. The rearrangement joins TRBV10-3 to TRBJ2-1; unclear D gene. Trimming took off 2 bases at V and 1 base at J, with 6 bases between the two ends. The germline V gene has CDR1 ENHRY and CDR2 SYGVKD. The CDR3 totals 14 residues.

The rearrangement joins TRBV5-1 to TRBJ2-3, with a tentative D call TRBD1 (6 bases). Germline CDR1 SGHRS, CDR2 YFSETQ. V was clipped by 1 base and J by 6 bases, with 18 bases between them. CDR3 length equals 16 residues. The CDR3 protein is CASSLTGTSYLDTQYF. The CDR3 nucleotides are TGCGCCAGCAGCTTGACCGGGACAAGTTATCTGGATACGCAGTATTTT.

The chain recombines TRBV28 with TRBJ2-5; TRBD1 agrees at 7 bases. The germline V gene has CDR1 MDHEN and CDR2 SYDVKM. The V and J ends lost 5 bases and 8 bases, in that order; junction bases with no gene match: 17. This CDR3 is built from 16 residues. The CDR3 sequence: CASSPSPVRDSATQYF. In DNA form, the CDR3 reads TGTGCCAGCAGTCCATCTCCCGTGAGGGACAGCGCCACCCAGTACTTC.

The CDR3 coding sequence is TGTGCCAGCAGTTACACGGGACAGGGGGCTGAAGCTTTCTTT. Its translation is CASSYTGQGAEAFF. The chain recombines TRBV6-5 with TRBJ1-1; 11 nucleotides align to TRBD1. V was clipped by 2 bases and J by 6 bases; unmatched bases: 2. The CDR3 covers 14 residues. The germline gives CDR1 MNHEY, CDR2 SVGAGI.

This clone was seen more than once but under ten times. V is TRBV7-9 and J is TRBJ2-7; 8 nucleotides align to TRBD1. Germline V gene data show CDR1 as SEHNR and CDR2 as FQNEAQ (reference sequence). J lost 4 bases, V lost 4 bases, and 3 bases had no gene match. The CDR3 runs 13 residues. In DNA form, the CDR3 reads TGTGCCAGCAGCTACAGGGGGGCTTACGAGCAGTACTTC. Protein: CASSYRGAYEQYF.

This chain links TRBV6-1 with TRBJ1-1; TRBD1 aligns across 7 bases. Germline trimming cut 4 bases from V and 1 base from J; bases unmatched to any gene: 9. Germline V lookup: CDR1 MNHNS, CDR2 SASEGT. The CDR3 covers 16 residues. CDR3 nucleotide sequence: TGTGCCAGCAGTGGCACTCCGGGACAGACGAACACTGAAGCTTTCTTT. Translated, it gives CASSGTPGQTNTEAFF.

J is TRBJ1-2 and V is TRBV6-5; TRBD1 agrees at 7 bases. Trimming removed 2 bases from V and 0 bases from J; junction bases left unmatched: 0. CDR1 MNHEY and CDR2 SVGAGI come from the germline V gene. The CDR3 has 14 residues. The CDR3 protein is CASSYGTANYGYTF. The CDR3 DNA is TGTGCCAGCAGTTACGGGACAGCTAACTATGGCTACACCTTC.

The CDR3 bases are TGTGCCAGCAGCGTATCGAGTAGCGGCCTCCAAGAGACCCAGTACTTC. Translated, it gives CASSVSSSGLQETQYF. The chain joins TRBV9 to TRBJ2-5, with D perhaps TRBD2 (6 bases). CDR1 is SGDLS and CDR2 is YYNGEE in the germline V gene. The CDR3 has 16 amino acids. Trimming took 1 base from V and 1 from J, leaving 14 bases between them.

This chain uses TRBV7-2 with TRBJ1-1; D possibly corresponds to TRBD1 (6 bases). Trimming left V 4 bases short and J 0 bases short, with 18 bases between. The CDR3 length is 17 residues. CDR1 and CDR2 from the germline V gene are SGHTA and FQGNSA. In DNA, the CDR3 is TGTGCCAGCAGCTCGCCCGCAGGGGAAAGGTTGAACACTGAAGCTTTCTTT. Amino acids: CASSSPAGERLNTEAFF.